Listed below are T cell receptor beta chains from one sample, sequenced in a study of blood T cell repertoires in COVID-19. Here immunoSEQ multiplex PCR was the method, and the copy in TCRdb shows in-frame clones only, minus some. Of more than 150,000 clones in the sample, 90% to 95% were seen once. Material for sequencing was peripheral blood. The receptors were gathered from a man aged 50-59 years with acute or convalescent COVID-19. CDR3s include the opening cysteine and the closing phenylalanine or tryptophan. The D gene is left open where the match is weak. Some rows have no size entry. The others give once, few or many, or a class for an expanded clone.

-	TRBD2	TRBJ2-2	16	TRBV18	CASSQGSSGSAGELFF	TGTGCCAGCTCACAAGGGAGTAGCGGGAGTGCCGGGGAGCTGTTTTTT
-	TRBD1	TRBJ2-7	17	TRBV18	CASSQFSGTGGSYEQYF	TGTGCCAGCTCACAATTCTCCGGGACAGGAGGCTCCTACGAGCAGTACTTC
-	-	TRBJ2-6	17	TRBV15	CATSSRGARGGANVLTF	TGTGCCACCAGCAGCAGGGGGGCTCGTGGTGGGGCCAACGTCCTGACTTTC
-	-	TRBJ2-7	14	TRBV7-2	CASSLWPGAFEQYF	TGTGCCAGCAGCTTATGGCCGGGAGCGTTTGAGCAGTACTTC
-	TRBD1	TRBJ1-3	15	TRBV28	CASTRGPHSGNTIYF	TGTGCCAGTACCAGGGGGCCTCACTCTGGAAACACCATATATTTT
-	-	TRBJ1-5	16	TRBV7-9	CASSYRVVVLNQPQHF	TGTGCCAGCAGCTACAGGGTCGTAGTATTAAATCAGCCCCAGCATTTT
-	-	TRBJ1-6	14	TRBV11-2	CASRPTGNRSPLHF	TGTGCCAGCAGACCAACAGGAAACCGTTCACCCCTCCACTTT
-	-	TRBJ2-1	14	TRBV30	CAWSKGGVRGEQFF	TGTGCCTGGAGTAAAGGGGGGGTTAGGGGTGAGCAGTTCTTC
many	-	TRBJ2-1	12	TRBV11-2	CASSHRDNEQFF	TGTGCCAGCAGCCACAGGGACAATGAGCAGTTCTTC
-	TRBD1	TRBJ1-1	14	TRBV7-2	CASSTRQGGTEAFF	TGTGCCAGCAGCACCCGACAGGGGGGCACTGAAGCTTTCTTT
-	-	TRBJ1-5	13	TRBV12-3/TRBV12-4	CASSEKSNQPQHF	TGTGCCAGCAGCGAGAAAAGCAATCAGCCCCAGCATTTT
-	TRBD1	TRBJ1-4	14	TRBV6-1	CASSSGTGGEKLFF	TGTGCCAGCAGCTCCGGGACAGGGGGGGAAAAACTGTTTTTT
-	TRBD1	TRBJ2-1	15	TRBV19	CASRPTGGSMDEQFF	TGTGCCAGTAGACCTACAGGGGGGTCTATGGATGAGCAGTTCTTC
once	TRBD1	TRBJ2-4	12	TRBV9	CATAGQDNIQYF	TGTGCCACCGCGGGACAGGACAACATTCAGTACTTC
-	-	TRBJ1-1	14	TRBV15	CATSNWAGATEAFF	TGTGCCACCAGCAATTGGGCAGGGGCCACTGAAGCTTTCTTT
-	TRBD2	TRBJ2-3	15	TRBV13	CASSLRGSSTDTQYF	TGTGCCAGCAGCTTGCGGGGGTCTAGCACAGATACGCAGTATTTT
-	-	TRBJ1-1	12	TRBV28	CASSSRTAQAFF	TGTGCCAGCAGTTCTCGGACAGCACAAGCTTTCTTT
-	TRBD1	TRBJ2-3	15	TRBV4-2	CASSQSQGWTDTQYF	TGTGCCAGCAGCCAATCACAGGGGTGGACAGATACGCAGTATTTT
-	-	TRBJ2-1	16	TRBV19	CASSMSLRSSYNEQFF	TGTGCCAGTAGTATGAGTTTGCGGAGTTCCTACAATGAGCAGTTCTTC
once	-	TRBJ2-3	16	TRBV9	CASSVTGTLQPDTQYF	TGTGCCAGCAGCGTAACCGGGACTCTTCAACCAGATACGCAGTATTTT
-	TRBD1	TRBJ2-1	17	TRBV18	CASSRDSQGAGYNEQFF	TGTGCCAGCTCACGGGACAGTCAGGGGGCAGGCTACAATGAGCAGTTCTTC
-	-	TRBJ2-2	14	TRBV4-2	CASSQDQNTGELFF	TGTGCCAGCAGCCAAGACCAGAACACCGGGGAGCTGTTTTTT
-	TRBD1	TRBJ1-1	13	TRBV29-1	CSAWDSMNTEAFF	TGCAGCGCATGGGACAGTATGAACACTGAAGCTTTCTTT
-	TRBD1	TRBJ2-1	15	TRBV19	CASSTPGQGSNEQFF	TGTGCCAGTAGTACCCCGGGACAGGGTTCCAATGAGCAGTTCTTC
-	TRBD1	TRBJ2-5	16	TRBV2	CASSELGQGARETQYF	TGTGCCAGCAGTGAATTGGGACAGGGGGCGCGAGAGACCCAGTACTTC
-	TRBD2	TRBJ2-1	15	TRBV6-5	CASKRLAGDDNEQFF	TGTGCCAGCAAGAGACTAGCGGGAGACGACAATGAGCAGTTCTTC
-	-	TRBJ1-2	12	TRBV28	CASSYRNYGYTF	TGTGCCAGCAGTTACAGGAACTATGGCTACACCTTC
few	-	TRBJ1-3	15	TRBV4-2	CASSQDRGSGNTIYF	TGTGCCAGCAGCCAAGATCGGGGTTCTGGAAACACCATATATTTT
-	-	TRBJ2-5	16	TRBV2	CASSEGIADRQETQYF	TGTGCCAGCAGTGAGGGGATAGCGGACCGTCAAGAGACCCAGTACTTC
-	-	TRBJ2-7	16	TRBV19	CASSIWRGPSLGEQYF	TGTGCCAGTAGTATATGGAGGGGCCCCTCCTTGGGGGAGCAGTACTTC
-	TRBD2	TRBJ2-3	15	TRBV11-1	CASTLLAGVADTQYF	TGTGCCAGCACCCTACTAGCGGGAGTGGCAGATACGCAGTATTTT
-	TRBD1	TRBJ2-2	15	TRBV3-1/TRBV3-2	CASSRTGGATGELFF	TGTGCCAGCAGCCGGACAGGGGGCGCGACCGGGGAGCTGTTTTTT
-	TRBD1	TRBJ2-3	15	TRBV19	CASSPDREVTDTQYF	TGTGCCAGTAGTCCTGACAGGGAAGTCACAGATACGCAGTATTTT
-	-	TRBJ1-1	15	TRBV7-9	CASSLGGARNTEAFF	TGTGCCAGCAGCTTGGGGGGTGCAAGGAACACTGAAGCTTTCTTT
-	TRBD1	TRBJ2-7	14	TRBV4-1	CASSPGTDKRGQYF	TGCGCCAGCAGCCCCGGGACAGATAAAAGGGGGCAGTACTTC
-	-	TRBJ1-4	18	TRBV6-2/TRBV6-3	CASSYSIGTPGGREKLFF	TGCGCCAGCAGTTACTCGATTGGAACCCCAGGCGGGCGTGAAAAACTGTTTTTT
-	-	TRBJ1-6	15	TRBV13	CASSLGQYMNSPLHF	TGTGCCAGCAGCTTAGGACAGTATATGAATTCACCCCTCCACTTT
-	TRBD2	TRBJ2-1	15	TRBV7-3	CASSPRTSGYNEQFF	TGTGCCAGCAGCCCGCGGACTAGCGGCTACAATGAGCAGTTCTTC
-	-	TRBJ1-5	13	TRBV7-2	CASSLHGNQPQHF	TGTGCCAGCAGCTTACATGGCAATCAGCCCCAGCATTTT
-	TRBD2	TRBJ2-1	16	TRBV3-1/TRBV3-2	CASSQETSGSYNEQFF	TGTGCCAGCAGCCAAGAGACTAGCGGATCCTACAATGAGCAGTTCTTC
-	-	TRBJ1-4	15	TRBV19	CASSQGPDQVEKLFF	TGTGCCAGTAGTCAGGGGCCCGACCAAGTTGAAAAACTGTTTTTT
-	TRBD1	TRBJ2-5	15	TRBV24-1	CATSDPGQGGETQYF	TGTGCCACCAGTGATCCCGGACAGGGTGGGGAGACCCAGTACTTC
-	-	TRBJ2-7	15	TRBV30	CAWSVGERSGYEQYF	TGTGCCTGGAGTGTAGGAGAGAGGTCGGGCTACGAGCAGTACTTC
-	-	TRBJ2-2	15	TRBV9	CASSVGQQRTGELFF	TGTGCCAGCAGCGTAGGGCAGCAGCGGACCGGGGAGCTGTTTTTT
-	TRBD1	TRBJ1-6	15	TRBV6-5	CASRPGTDYNSPLHF	TGTGCCAGCCGGCCTGGGACAGACTATAATTCACCCCTCCACTTT
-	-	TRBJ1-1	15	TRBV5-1	CASSQNVNSNTEAFF	TGCGCCAGCAGCCAAAATGTCAACAGCAACACTGAAGCTTTCTTT
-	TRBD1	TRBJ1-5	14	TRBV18	CASSTYRGDQPQHF	TGTGCCAGCTCAACTTACAGGGGAGATCAGCCCCAGCATTTT
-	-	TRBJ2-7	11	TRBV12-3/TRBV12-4	CASRGAGLQYF	TGTGCCAGCAGGGGAGCGGGTCTGCAGTACTTC
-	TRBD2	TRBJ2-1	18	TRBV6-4	CASRMTAGRAAGSNEQFF	TGTGCCAGCAGAATGACGGCCGGGAGGGCCGCGGGTTCCAATGAGCAGTTCTTC
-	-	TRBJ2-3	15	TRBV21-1	CASSHEEREGDTQYF	TGTGCCAGCAGCCACGAAGAGCGGGAGGGCGATACGCAGTATTTT
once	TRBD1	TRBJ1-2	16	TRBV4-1	CASSNILRQGASGYTF	TGCGCCAGCAGCAACATACTCCGACAGGGGGCGAGTGGCTACACCTTC
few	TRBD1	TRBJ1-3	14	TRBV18	CASSPLTGGNTIYF	TGTGCCAGCTCACCACTGACAGGGGGAAACACCATATATTTT
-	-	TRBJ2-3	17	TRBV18	CASSPIWSQRSTDTQYF	TGTGCCAGCTCACCCATTTGGAGTCAGCGATCCACAGATACGCAGTATTTT